This T cell receptor beta chain was documented in a study of PD-L1 blockade in urothelial cancer. The J segment lost 0 bases and the V segment lost 6 bases, leaving 5 bases of the junction unmatched. The CDR3 runs to 15 residues. The germline V gene encodes CDR1 SGHTA and CDR2 FQGTGA. Stated time point: pretreatment peripheral blood. Between 1 and 8 samples, pretreatment and on-treatment, were given by each patient. The data were produced by immunoSEQ multiplex PCR, yet TCRdb's version contains in-frame clones alone and is incomplete. The table shows 70,000 to 75,000 clones, with roughly 88% occurring only once.

V gene TRBV7-3 combines with J gene TRBJ2-1; 7 positions agree with TRBD2. The specimen comprised PBMCs, sampled around atezolizumab (anti-PD-L1) treatment. The TCR comes from a man in his sixties or seventies with urothelial cancer. CDR3: CASSRGGSSYNEQFF. The DNA for the CDR3 is TGTGCCAGCAGTCGCGGCGGGAGCTCCTACAATGAGCAGTTCTTC.